These 22 T cell receptor beta chains were all obtained from the same sample, sequenced in a study of blood T cell repertoires in COVID-19. The assay was immunoSEQ multiplex PCR, and TCRdb's table has in-frame clones only and misses some. The repertoire consists of approximately 260,000 clones, with around 90% occurring once and the leading ten covering 3.7%. The sample consisted of peripheral blood. The receptors derive from a middle-aged woman with acute or convalescent COVID-19.

In its sample, this clone was seen once. V usage is TRBV7-8 and J usage is TRBJ2-1; 9 bases are shared with TRBD1. Germline V gene data show CDR1 as SGHVS and CDR2 as FQNEAQ. There are 15 residues in the CDR3. The J segment lost 7 bases and the V segment lost 3 bases, leaving 7 bases of the junction unmatched. The CDR3, as DNA: TGTGCCAGCAGCTTCGACTTGACAGGGGGGAATGAGCAGTTCTTC. This gives the protein CASSFDLTGGNEQFF. Looking up the rest from reference TRBV7-8 and TRBJ2-1 gives the full variable domain: GAGVSQSPRYKVAKRGQDVALRCDPISGHVSLFWYQQALGQGPEFLTYFQNEAQLDKSGLPSDRFFAERPEGSVSTLKIQRTQQEDSAVYLCASSFDLTGGNEQFFGPGTRLTVL.

This clone appeared once. This chain connects TRBV10-3 to TRBJ1-5, with D possibly being TRBD1 (5 bases). This CDR3 contains 14 residues. Germline-derived CDR1 and CDR2 are ENHRY and SYGVKD. V lost 6 bases and J lost 8, with 17 bases in between. The CDR3, as DNA: TGTGCCATCAGCCTAGACGGGGGGAGGGAGCCCCAGCATTTT. This gives the protein CAISLDGGREPQHF.

This rearrangement joins TRBV6-5 to TRBJ1-1; 8 bases map to TRBD1. Germline V gene lookup returns CDR1 MNHEY and CDR2 SVGAGI. Germline trimming cut 6 bases from V and 0 bases from J; bases unmatched to any gene: 3. This CDR3 spans 14 amino acids. The CDR3: CASRDRGMNTEAFF. The CDR3 DNA reads TGTGCCAGCAGAGACAGGGGCATGAACACTGAAGCTTTCTTT.

The V call is TRBV2, the J call TRBJ1-3; TRBD1 matches at 7 bases. CDR1 SNHLY and CDR2 FYNNEI come from the germline V gene. The CDR3 consists of 16 residues. Unmatched junction bases numbered 8, after V lost 4 bases and J lost 2 bases. CDR3 in DNA: TGTGCCAGCAGTGTAGAGGGGGCTGCCACTGGAAACACCATATATTTT. Its protein is CASSVEGAATGNTIYF.

The count of this clone is one. V is TRBV3-1 (or the pseudogene TRBV3-2) and J is TRBJ2-3; D is undetermined. CDR3 size: 16 residues. Looked up from germline, CDR1 is LGHDT and CDR2 is YNNKEL (reference sequence). The V and J ends lost 4 bases and 0 bases respectively, with 14 bases between them. Here the CDR3 DNA reads TGTGCCAGCAGCCCCATTAGTGGGCTTAGCACAGATACGCAGTATTTT. Protein sequence: CASSPISGLSTDTQYF.

The chain has TRBV4-1 and TRBJ2-3; 9 nucleotides agree with TRBD2. CDR3 length: 15 residues. V lost 6 bases to trimming and J lost 0 bases; unmatched junction nucleotides: 4. Germline V gene sequence: CDR1 MGHRA, CDR2 YSYEKL. The CDR3 protein is CASRILAGSTDTQYF. The CDR3 DNA sequence: TGCGCCAGCAGGATTCTAGCGGGGAGCACAGATACGCAGTATTTT.

The gene calls are TRBV19 and TRBJ2-1; maybe TRBD2 (7 bases). The germline CDR1 and CDR2 sequences are LNHDA and SQIVND (reference sequence). Deletions cut 6 bases from V and 0 bases from J, with 18 bases between. This CDR3 region has 17 residues. The CDR3 coding sequence is TGTGCCAGTAGGGGGGGGGCCAACCCTATCTCCTACAATGAGCAGTTCTTC. This codes for CASRGGANPISYNEQFF.

The rearrangement joins TRBV6-2 or TRBV6-3 to TRBJ1-1; D perhaps matches TRBD1 (5 bases). This CDR3 is 15 amino acids long. The germline V and J ends were trimmed by 6 bases and 1 base, with 15 bases remaining between them. The V gene's germline CDR1 is MNHEY and CDR2 SVGEGT. The CDR3 here is CASSPTGGGNTEAFF. The CDR3 DNA sequence: TGTGCCAGCAGCCCTACCGGGGGAGGGAACACTGAAGCTTTCTTT.

This clone was picked up one time. J is TRBJ1-2 and V is TRBV5-1; D is unresolved. Germline CDR1 reads SGHRS; CDR2 reads YFSETQ. V was pared by 2 bases and J by 0 bases, with 8 bases between. The CDR3 loop spans 14 amino acids. DNA of the CDR3: TGCGCCAGCAGCTTAACCTCAGCTAACTATGGCTACACCTTC. Translating gives CASSLTSANYGYTF.

The chain employs TRBV30 and TRBJ1-5; weak D call: TRBD1 (5 bases). The CDR3 is made up of 17 amino acids. Germline loops: CDR1 GTSNPN, CDR2 SVGIG (reference sequence). V lost 0 bases to trimming and J lost 0 bases, with 15 bases between them. CDR3 nucleotides: TGTGCCTGGAGTGTACGTCAGGGAACTTATAGCAATCAGCCCCAGCATTTT. Its protein product is CAWSVRQGTYSNQPQHF.

The chain uses TRBV27 and TRBJ1-5, with D perhaps matching TRBD1 (6 bases). Germline CDR1 and CDR2: MNHEY and SMNVEV (reference sequence). The CDR3 length is 16 residues. Trimming stripped 2 bases from V and 3 bases from J, with 14 bases between. DNA for the CDR3: TGTGCCAGCAGTTTAATTTCAGGGGTTGTCAATCAGCCCCAGCATTTT. Amino acid sequence: CASSLISGVVNQPQHF.

As concerns this clone: This specimen includes other DNA sequences encoding the same CDR3. V usage is TRBV20-1 and J usage is TRBJ2-1; possible D gene TRBD2, 6 bases. This CDR3 contains 15 residues. Germline V gene data show CDR1 as DFQATT and CDR2 as SNEGSKA (reference sequence). Trimming pared 3 bases from V and 4 bases from J, leaving 16 bases between. The CDR3 nucleotides read TGCAGTGCTAGTGGTCCGGGACTTTATTACAATGAGCAGTTCTTC. It yields the protein CSASGPGLYYNEQFF.

This sequence joins TRBV9 and TRBJ1-5; the D gene is possibly TRBD1 (5 bases). The CDR3 covers 15 residues. V was pared by 3 bases and J by 4 bases, with 14 bases between. The germline V gene has CDR1 SGDLS and CDR2 YYNGEE. The CDR3 DNA reads TGTGCCAGCAGCGCCACGGCGGAGGGGAATCAGCCCCAGCATTTT. Amino acids: CASSATAEGNQPQHF.

The chain has TRBV12-5 and TRBJ2-4; the match to TRBD1 covers 8 bases. This CDR3 is 18 amino acids long. Unmatched junction bases numbered 18, after V lost 8 bases and J lost 3 bases. Per germline, CDR1 LGHNT and CDR2 FRNRAP. Here the CDR3 reads CASPILAPDRVGKNIQYF. CDR3 nucleotides: TGTGCTAGTCCAATTCTGGCCCCGGACAGGGTGGGCAAAAACATTCAGTACTTC.

The gene calls are TRBV29-1 and TRBJ1-3; D is perhaps TRBD1 (6 bases). Between the trimmed V and J ends, which lost 6 bases and 0 bases, there was a span of 12 bases. The germline V gene has CDR1 SQVTM and CDR2 ANQGSEA. The CDR3 has 14 residues. In DNA, the CDR3 is TGCAGCGTAACCGGGACACTCTCTGGAAACACCATATATTTT. Its protein is CSVTGTLSGNTIYF.

V usage is TRBV14 and J usage is TRBJ1-3, with 7 bases lining up with TRBD1. The ends lost 4 bases at V and 0 bases at J; junction bases unmatched: 6. Per the germline V gene, CDR1 is SGHDN and CDR2 is FVKESK. The CDR3 loop spans 16 amino acids. The CDR3 DNA reads TGTGCCAGCAGCCTCGACAGGGTCGTCTCTGGAAACACCATATATTTT. It is translated as CASSLDRVVSGNTIYF. The full variable domain, its missing parts supplied by reference TRBV14 and TRBJ1-3, is EAGVTQFPSHSVIEKGQTVTLRCDPISGHDNLYWYRRVMGKEIKFLLHFVKESKQDESGMPNNRFLAERTGGTYSTLKVQPAELEDSGVYFCASSLDRVVSGNTIYFGEGSWLTVV.

This clone has only a few counts. V gene TRBV9 combines with J gene TRBJ1-1; D uncertain. The CDR3 covers 14 residues. V was shortened by 4 bases and J by 5 bases, with 15 bases between the two germline ends. Germline CDR1 SGDLS, CDR2 YYNGEE. As DNA, the CDR3 is TGTGCCAGCAGCCCTCCCGGAGGTGAGACTGAAGCTTTCTTT. Protein product: CASSPPGGETEAFF.

The chain has TRBV30 and TRBJ1-1; D not certain. Germline CDR1 GTSNPN, CDR2 SVGIG (reference sequence). There are 12 residues in the CDR3. V lost 5 bases and J 2 bases, leaving 9 bases between the germline ends. CDR3 DNA: TGTGCCTGGTCGCTTAGTAACACTGAAGCTTTCTTT. Translating gives CAWSLSNTEAFF.

The chain links TRBV6-4 to TRBJ1-1; D unresolved. The germline V gene encodes CDR1 MRHNA and CDR2 SNTAGT. The CDR3 is made up of 15 amino acids. Trimming took off 2 bases at V and 4 bases at J, with 14 bases between the two ends. CDR3 bases: TGTGCCAGCAGTGACGAAGCAGGTCTGGCCACTGAAGCTTTCTTT. This encodes CASSDEAGLATEAFF.

This chain joins TRBV4-2 and TRBJ1-1, with D tentatively TRBD1 (5 bases). This CDR3 has 13 residues. Germline CDR1 is LGHNA and CDR2 is YNFKEQ. V was cut by 1 base and J by 7 bases, with 10 bases left in between. The CDR3 protein is CASSQVPRVEAFF. For the CDR3, the DNA is TGTGCCAGCAGCCAAGTTCCCAGGGTTGAAGCTTTCTTT.

DNA for the CDR3: TGTGCCAGTAGTGAGCGGCCAGCTTATAATGAAAAACTGTTTTTT. It codes for CASSERPAYNEKLFF. J is TRBJ1-4 and V is TRBV19; D unresolved. Germline lookup yields CDR1 LNHDA and CDR2 SQIVND (reference sequence). This CDR3 has 15 residues. The V gene lost 5 bases and the J gene lost 4 bases, with 14 bases spanning the gap.

The count of this clone is one. The DNA for the CDR3 is TGTGCCACGAAAGGGACAGTAAATCAGCCCCAGCATTTT. This sequence encodes CATKGTVNQPQHF. The J gene is TRBJ1-5, the V gene TRBV15, with 7 bases aligning to TRBD1. This CDR3 contains 13 residues. The ends lost 9 bases at V and 4 bases at J; junction bases unmatched: 6. Per germline, CDR1 LNHNV and CDR2 YYDKDF (reference sequence).